This T cell receptor (beta chain) was identified during a study of cytomegalovirus exposure and HLA in healthy donors. Study results and caveats: Reported results showed that the classifier diagnosed cytomegalovirus status with high specificity and sensitivity.

PCR amplification relied on 60 Vbeta primers (plus 13 Jbeta primers). Data came from immunoSEQ multiplex PCR; TCRdb stores just in-frame clones and leaves some out. The sample contains under 120,000 clones, roughly 70% of which appear only once. Notes on this clone: Its specificity is unknown.

The CDR3 is 15 residues long. V dropped 4 bases and J dropped 0 bases, with 9 bases sitting between them. The V gene's germline CDR1 is SGHDN and CDR2 FVKESK. The chain combines TRBV14 with TRBJ1-4; D gene uncertain. Material for sequencing was PBMCs. This TCR was recovered from a middle-aged man in good health and CMV-seropositive. The chain's CDR3 is CASSRYFATNEKLFF. The CDR3 DNA follows: TGTGCCAGCAGCCGTTATTTTGCAACTAATGAAAAACTGTTTTTT.